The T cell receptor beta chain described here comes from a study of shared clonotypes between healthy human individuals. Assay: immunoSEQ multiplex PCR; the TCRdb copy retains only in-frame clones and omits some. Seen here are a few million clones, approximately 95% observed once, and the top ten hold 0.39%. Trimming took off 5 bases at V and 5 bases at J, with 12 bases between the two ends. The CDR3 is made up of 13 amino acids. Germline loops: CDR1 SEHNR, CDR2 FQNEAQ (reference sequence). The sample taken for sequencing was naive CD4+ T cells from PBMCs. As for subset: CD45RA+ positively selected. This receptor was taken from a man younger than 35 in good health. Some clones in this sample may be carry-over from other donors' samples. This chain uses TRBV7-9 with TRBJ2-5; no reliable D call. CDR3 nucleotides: TGTGCCAGCAGCCGTTCATCGAGGGAGACCCAGTACTTC. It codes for CASSRSSRETQYF.